Listed here are 5 T cell receptor beta chains from one sample, sequenced in a study of T cell changes during pregnancy in multiple sclerosis. Produced via immunoSEQ multiplex PCR; TCRdb's table is partial and in-frame only. The sample contains about 49,000 clones, roughly 94% of which appear only once. The sequencing used CD8+ T cells from peripheral blood mononuclear cells, collected in the first trimester of pregnancy. The receptors derive from a female donor with multiple sclerosis, enrolled in a pregnancy study.

By sample fraction, this clone is medium-sized. J is TRBJ1-2 and V is TRBV30; D is possibly TRBD1 (6 bases). V lost 0 bases and J 8 bases, leaving 16 bases between the germline ends. Germline CDR1 is GTSNPN and CDR2 is SVGIG (reference sequence). The CDR3 is made up of 14 amino acids. The CDR3 DNA follows: TGTGCCTGGAGTGTACTTGTAGGGGGTAAAGGCTACACCTTC. Translation gives CAWSVLVGGKGYTF.

The V gene is TRBV7-9, the J gene TRBJ2-5; D not resolved. There are 12 residues in the CDR3. In germline, CDR1 is SEHNR, CDR2 FQNEAQ (reference sequence). Trimming pared 4 bases from V and 8 bases from J, leaving 11 bases between. CDR3 loop: CASSSLRSTQYF. CDR3 in DNA: TGTGCCAGCAGCTCATTGAGGTCTACCCAGTACTTC.

On this clone: A read error may account for a junction end that differs from germline. This chain joins TRBV28 and TRBJ2-7; 7 positions match TRBD1. The CDR3 totals 9 residues. CDR1 is MDHEN and CDR2 is SYDVKM in the germline V gene. The CDR3 DNA is TGTGCCAGCAGTCGGACAGGAGCTTTC. This encodes CASSRTGAF. Together with reference TRBV28 and TRBJ2-7, the CDR3 gives the full variable domain: DVKVTQSSRYLVKRTGEKVFLECVQDMDHENMFWYRQDPGLGLRLIYFSYDVKMKEKGDIPEGYSVSREKKERFSLILESASTNQTSMYLCASSRTGAFGPGTRLTVT.

V usage is TRBV5-6 and J usage is TRBJ2-7; 11 bases match TRBD1. Germline assignment: CDR1 SGHDT and CDR2 YYEEEE. V trimming: 4 bases; J trimming: 3 bases; junction bases outside the gene matches: 3. CDR3 length: 14 amino acids. CDR3 sequence: CASSPGTGGYEQYF. In DNA, the CDR3 is TGTGCCAGCAGCCCAGGGACAGGGGGCTACGAGCAGTACTTC. Based on the CDR3 plus reference TRBV5-6 and TRBJ2-7, the full variable domain is DAGVTQSPTHLIKTRGQQVTLRCSPKSGHDTVSWYQQALGQGPQFIFQYYEEEERQRGNFPDRFSGHQFPNYSSELNVNALLLGDSALYLCASSPGTGGYEQYFGPGTRLTVT.

The chain combines TRBV4-2 with TRBJ2-7; perhaps TRBD1 as D (6 bases). Germline V CDR1 and CDR2: LGHNA, YNFKEQ. Trimming removed 3 bases from V and 0 bases from J, with 12 bases in between. The CDR3 totals 15 residues. CDR3 in amino acids: CASSQSLGASYEQYF. For the CDR3, the DNA is TGTGCCAGCAGCCAGTCCTTGGGGGCCTCCTACGAGCAGTACTTC.